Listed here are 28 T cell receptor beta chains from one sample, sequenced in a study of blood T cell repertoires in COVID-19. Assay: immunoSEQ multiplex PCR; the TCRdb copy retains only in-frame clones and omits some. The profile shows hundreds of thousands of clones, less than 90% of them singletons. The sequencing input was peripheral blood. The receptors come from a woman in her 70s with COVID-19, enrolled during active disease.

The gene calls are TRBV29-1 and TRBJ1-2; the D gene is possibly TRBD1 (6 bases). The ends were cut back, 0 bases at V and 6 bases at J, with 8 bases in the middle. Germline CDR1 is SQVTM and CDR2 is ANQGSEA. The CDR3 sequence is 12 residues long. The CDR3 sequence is CSVEEGGHGYTF. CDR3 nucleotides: TGCAGCGTTGAAGAAGGGGGTCATGGCTACACCTTC. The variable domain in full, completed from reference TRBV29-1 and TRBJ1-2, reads SAVISQKPSRDICQRGTSLTIQCQVDSQVTMMFWYRQQPGQSLTLIATANQGSEATYESGFVIDKFPISRPNLTFSTLTVSNMSPEDSSIYLCSVEEGGHGYTFGSGTRLTVV.

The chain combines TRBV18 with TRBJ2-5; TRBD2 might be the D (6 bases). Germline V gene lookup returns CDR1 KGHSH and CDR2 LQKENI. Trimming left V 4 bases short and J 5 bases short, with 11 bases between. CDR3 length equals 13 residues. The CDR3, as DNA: TGTGCCAGCTCACGACTCCGGGGGGAGACCCAGTACTTC. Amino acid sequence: CASSRLRGETQYF.

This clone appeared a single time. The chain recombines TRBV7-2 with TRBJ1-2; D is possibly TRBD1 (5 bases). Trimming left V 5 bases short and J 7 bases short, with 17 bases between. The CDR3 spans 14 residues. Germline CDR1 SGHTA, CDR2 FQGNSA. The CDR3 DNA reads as TGTGCCAGCAGCCCCGGCGGGGGTGGGCGTGGCTACACCTTC. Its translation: CASSPGGGGRGYTF.

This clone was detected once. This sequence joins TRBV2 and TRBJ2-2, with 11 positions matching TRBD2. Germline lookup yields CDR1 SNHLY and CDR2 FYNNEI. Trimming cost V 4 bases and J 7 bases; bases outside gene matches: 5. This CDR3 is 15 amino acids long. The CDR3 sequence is CASSGRGTSGGELFF. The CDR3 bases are TGTGCCAGCAGTGGGAGAGGGACTAGCGGCGGGGAGCTGTTTTTT.

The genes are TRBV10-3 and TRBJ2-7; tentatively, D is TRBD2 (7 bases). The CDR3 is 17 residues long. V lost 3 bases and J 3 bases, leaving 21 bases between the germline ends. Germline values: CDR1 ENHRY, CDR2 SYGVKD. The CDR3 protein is CAISDHRGAITIYEQYF. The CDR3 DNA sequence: TGTGCCATCAGTGACCACCGGGGGGCGATTACCATCTACGAGCAGTACTTC.

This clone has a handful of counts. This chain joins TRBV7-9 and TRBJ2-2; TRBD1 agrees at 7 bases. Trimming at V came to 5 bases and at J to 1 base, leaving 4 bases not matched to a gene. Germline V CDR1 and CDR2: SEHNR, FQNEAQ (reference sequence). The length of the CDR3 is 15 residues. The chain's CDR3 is CASSHRDRNTGELFF. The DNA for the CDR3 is TGTGCCAGCAGCCACCGGGACAGGAACACCGGGGAGCTGTTTTTT.

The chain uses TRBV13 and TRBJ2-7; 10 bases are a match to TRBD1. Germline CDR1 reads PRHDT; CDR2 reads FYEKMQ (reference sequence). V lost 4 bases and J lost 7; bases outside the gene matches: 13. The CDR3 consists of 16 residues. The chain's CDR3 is CASSYAPGTGAEEQYF. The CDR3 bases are TGTGCCAGCAGCTACGCCCCCGGGACAGGGGCTGAAGAGCAGTACTTC.

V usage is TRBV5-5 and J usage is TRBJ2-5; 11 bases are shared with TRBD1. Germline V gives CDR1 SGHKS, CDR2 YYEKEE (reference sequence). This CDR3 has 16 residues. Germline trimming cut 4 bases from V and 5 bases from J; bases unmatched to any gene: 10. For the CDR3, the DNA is TGTGCCAGCAGCCGGCTTCCCGGGACAGGGGGGGAGACCCAGTACTTC. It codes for CASSRLPGTGGETQYF.

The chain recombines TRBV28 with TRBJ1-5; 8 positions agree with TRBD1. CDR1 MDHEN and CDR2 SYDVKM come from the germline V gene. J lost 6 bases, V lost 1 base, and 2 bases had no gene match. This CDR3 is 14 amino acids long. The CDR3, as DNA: TGTGCCAGCAGTTTATCAGGGGGCCGTCAGCCCCAGCATTTT. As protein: CASSLSGGRQPQHF.

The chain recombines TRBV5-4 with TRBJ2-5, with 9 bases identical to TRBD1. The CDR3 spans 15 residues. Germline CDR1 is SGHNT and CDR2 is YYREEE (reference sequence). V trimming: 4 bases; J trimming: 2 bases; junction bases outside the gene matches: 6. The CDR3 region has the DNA TGTGCCAGCAGCCCCGGACAGGGGAGGCAAGAGACCCAGTACTTC. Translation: CASSPGQGRQETQYF.

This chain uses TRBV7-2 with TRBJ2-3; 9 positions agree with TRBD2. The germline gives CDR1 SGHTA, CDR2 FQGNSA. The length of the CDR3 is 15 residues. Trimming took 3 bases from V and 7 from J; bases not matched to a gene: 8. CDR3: CASSFLAGPSNTQYF. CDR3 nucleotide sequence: TGTGCCAGCAGCTTTCTAGCGGGGCCATCAAATACGCAGTATTTT.

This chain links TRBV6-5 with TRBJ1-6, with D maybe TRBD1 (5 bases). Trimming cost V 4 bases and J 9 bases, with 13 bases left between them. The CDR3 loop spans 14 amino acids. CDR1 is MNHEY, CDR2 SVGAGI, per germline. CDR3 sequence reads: CASSSQVGGSPLHF. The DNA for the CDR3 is TGTGCCAGCAGTTCGCAGGTCGGGGGTTCACCCCTCCACTTT.

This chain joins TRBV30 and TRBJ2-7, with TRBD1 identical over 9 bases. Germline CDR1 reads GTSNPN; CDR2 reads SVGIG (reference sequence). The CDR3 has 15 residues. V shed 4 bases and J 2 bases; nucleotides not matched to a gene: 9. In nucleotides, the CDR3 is TGTGCCTGGAACCTTGGACAGGGGCCGCCCTACGAGCAGTACTTC. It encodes CAWNLGQGPPYEQYF. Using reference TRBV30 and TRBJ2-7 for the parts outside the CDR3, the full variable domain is SQTIHQWPATLVQPVGSPLSLECTVEGTSNPNLYWYRQAAGRGLQLLFYSVGIGQISSEVPQNLSASRPQDRQFILSSKKLLLSDSGFYLCAWNLGQGPPYEQYFGPGTRLTVT.

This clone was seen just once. CDR3 nucleotides: TGTGCCAGCAGCCCCCGGGACAGGGGCGCCTACGAGCAGTACTTC. This sequence encodes CASSPRDRGAYEQYF. J is TRBJ2-7 and V is TRBV7-6, with 10 nucleotides matching TRBD1. The CDR3 length is 15 residues. The germline gives CDR1 SGHVS, CDR2 FNYEAQ. V lost 5 bases to trimming and J lost 2 bases; unmatched junction nucleotides: 6. Based on the CDR3 plus reference TRBV7-6 and TRBJ2-7, the full variable domain is GAGVSQSPRYKVTKRGQDVALRCDPISGHVSLYWYRQALGQGPEFLTYFNYEAQQDKSGLPNDRFSAERPEGSISTLTIQRTEQRDSAMYRCASSPRDRGAYEQYFGPGTRLTVT.

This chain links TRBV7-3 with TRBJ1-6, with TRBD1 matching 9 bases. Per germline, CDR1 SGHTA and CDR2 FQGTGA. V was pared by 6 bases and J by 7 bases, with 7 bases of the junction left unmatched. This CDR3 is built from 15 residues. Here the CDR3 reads CASRSTGTGNSPLHF. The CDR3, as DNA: TGTGCCAGCAGATCGACCGGGACAGGGAATTCACCCCTCCACTTT.

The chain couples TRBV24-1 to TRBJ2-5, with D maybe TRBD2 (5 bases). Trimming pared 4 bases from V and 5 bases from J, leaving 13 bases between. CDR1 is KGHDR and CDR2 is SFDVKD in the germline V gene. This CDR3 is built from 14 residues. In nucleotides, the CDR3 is TGTGCCACCAGTGACCTACAGAGAGGGGAGACCCAGTACTTC. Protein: CATSDLQRGETQYF.

This chain's CDR3 is CASSHRDRVYGYTF. For the CDR3, the DNA is TGTGCCAGCAGCCACCGGGACAGGGTGTATGGCTACACCTTC. The chain is built from TRBV5-8 and TRBJ1-2, with 9 bases that match TRBD1. Germline CDR1 and CDR2: SGHTS and YDEGEE. J gave up 5 bases and V 4 bases, and 6 bases lay outside the gene matches. The CDR3 totals 14 residues.

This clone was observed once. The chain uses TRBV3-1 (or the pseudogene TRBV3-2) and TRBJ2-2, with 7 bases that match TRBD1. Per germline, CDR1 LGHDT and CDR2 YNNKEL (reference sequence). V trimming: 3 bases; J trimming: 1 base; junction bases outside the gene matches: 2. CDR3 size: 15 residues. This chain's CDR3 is CASSHRQGNTGELFF. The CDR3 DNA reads TGTGCCAGCAGCCATCGACAGGGGAACACCGGGGAGCTGTTTTTT.

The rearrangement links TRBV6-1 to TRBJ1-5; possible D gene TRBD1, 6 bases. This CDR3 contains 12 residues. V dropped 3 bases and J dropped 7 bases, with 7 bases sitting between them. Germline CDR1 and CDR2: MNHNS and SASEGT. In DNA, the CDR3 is TGTGCCAGCAGTGAGGGGGCGCAGCCCCAGCATTTT. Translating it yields CASSEGAQPQHF.

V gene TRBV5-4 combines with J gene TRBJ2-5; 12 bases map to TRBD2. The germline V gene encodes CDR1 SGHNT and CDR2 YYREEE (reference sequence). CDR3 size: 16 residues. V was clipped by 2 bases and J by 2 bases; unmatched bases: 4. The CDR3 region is CASSFWTSGVQETQYF. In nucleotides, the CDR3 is TGTGCCAGCAGCTTCTGGACTAGCGGGGTACAAGAGACCCAGTACTTC.

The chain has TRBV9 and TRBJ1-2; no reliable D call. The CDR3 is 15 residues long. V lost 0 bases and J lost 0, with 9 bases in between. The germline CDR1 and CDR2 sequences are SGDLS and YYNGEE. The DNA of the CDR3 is TGTGCCAGCAGCGTAGACGCGGTTACTAACTATGGCTACACCTTC. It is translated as CASSVDAVTNYGYTF.

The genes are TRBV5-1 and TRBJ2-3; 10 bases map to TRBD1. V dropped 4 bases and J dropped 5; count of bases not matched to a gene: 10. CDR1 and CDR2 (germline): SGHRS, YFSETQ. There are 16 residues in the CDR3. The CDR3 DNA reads TGCGCCAGCAGCGTTACCGGGACAGGGGTGGTAGATACGCAGTATTTT. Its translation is CASSVTGTGVVDTQYF.

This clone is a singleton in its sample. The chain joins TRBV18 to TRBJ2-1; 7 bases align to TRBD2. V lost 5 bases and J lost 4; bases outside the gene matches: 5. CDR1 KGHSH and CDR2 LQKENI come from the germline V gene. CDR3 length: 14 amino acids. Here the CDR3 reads CASSASGEYNEQFF. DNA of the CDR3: TGTGCCAGCTCAGCTAGCGGAGAGTACAATGAGCAGTTCTTC.

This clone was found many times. The CDR3 bases are TGTGCCAGCAGCGCCGGGACATACTACGAGCAGTACTTC. It yields the protein CASSAGTYYEQYF. The rearrangement uses TRBV7-9 and TRBJ2-7; TRBD1 is a possible D gene (6 bases). Between the trimmed V and J ends, which lost 5 bases and 3 bases, there was a span of 11 bases. CDR1 is SEHNR, CDR2 FQNEAQ, per germline (reference sequence). The CDR3 sequence is 13 residues long.

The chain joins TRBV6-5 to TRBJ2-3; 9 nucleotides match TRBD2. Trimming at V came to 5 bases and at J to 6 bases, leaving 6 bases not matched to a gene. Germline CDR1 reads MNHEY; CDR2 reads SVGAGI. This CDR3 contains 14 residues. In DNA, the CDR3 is TGTGCCAGCAGTCCGGGGACTAGCAAGGATACGCAGTATTTT. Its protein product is CASSPGTSKDTQYF.

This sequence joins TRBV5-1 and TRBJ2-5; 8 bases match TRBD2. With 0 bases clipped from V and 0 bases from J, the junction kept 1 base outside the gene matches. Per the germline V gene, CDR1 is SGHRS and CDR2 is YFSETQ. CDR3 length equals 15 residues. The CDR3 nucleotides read TGCGCCAGCAGCTTGGCGGGGGGGAACCAAGAGACCCAGTACTTC. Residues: CASSLAGGNQETQYF.

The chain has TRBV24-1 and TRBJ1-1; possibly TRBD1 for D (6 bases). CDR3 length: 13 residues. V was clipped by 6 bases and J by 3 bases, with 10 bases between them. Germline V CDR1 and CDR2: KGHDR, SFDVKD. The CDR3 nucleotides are TGTGCCACCAGTAAGGGGGAAGACACTGAAGCTTTCTTT. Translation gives CATSKGEDTEAFF.

The DNA for the CDR3 is TGTGCCAGTAGTATAGAGGGAGGGTCTGAAGCTTTCTTT. Amino acids: CASSIEGGSEAFF. The V gene is TRBV19, the J gene TRBJ1-1; D unclear. The ends were cut back, 0 bases at V and 6 bases at J, with 8 bases in the middle. The CDR3 consists of 13 residues. Germline values: CDR1 LNHDA, CDR2 SQIVND (reference sequence).